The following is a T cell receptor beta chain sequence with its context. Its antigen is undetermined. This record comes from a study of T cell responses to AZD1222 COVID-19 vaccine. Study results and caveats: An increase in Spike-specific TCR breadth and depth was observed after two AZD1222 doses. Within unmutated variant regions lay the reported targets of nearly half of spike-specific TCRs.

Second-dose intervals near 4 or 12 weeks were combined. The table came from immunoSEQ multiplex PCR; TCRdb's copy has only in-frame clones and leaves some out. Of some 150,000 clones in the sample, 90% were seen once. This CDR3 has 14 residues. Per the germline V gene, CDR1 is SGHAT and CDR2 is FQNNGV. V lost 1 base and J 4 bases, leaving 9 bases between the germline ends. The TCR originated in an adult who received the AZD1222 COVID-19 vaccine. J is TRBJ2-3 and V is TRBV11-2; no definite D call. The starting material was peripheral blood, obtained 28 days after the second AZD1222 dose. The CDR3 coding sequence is TGTGCCAGCAGCTTAGGAGGTTGGGCAGATACGCAGTATTTT. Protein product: CASSLGGWADTQYF. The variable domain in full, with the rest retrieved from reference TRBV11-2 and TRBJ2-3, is EAGVAQSPRYKIIEKRQSVAFWCNPISGHATLYWYQQILGQGPKLLIQFQNNGVVDDSQLPKDRFSAERLKGVDSTLKIQPAKLEDSAVYLCASSLGGWADTQYFGPGTRLTVL.